What follows are 14 T cell receptor beta chains derived from one specimen sequenced in a study of cytomegalovirus exposure and HLA in healthy donors. Repertoires were generated with immunoSEQ multiplex PCR, while TCRdb's copy carries only in-frame clones and drops some. The sample carries some 200,000 clones, approximately 84% recorded once. The sequencing input was PBMCs. The receptor set was obtained from a woman aged 18-29 years in good health and CMV-seropositive.

For this clone: The junction departs from the called germline gene at one end, perhaps through a read error. V is TRBV7-8 and J is TRBJ2-2; TRBD1 is a possible D gene (7 bases). This CDR3 comprises 16 residues. CDR1 and CDR2 (germline): SGHVS, FQNEAQ. In nucleotides, the CDR3 is TGTGCCAGCAGGCAGGGGGGCCACTCGAAAACCGGGGAGCTGTTTTTT. Translating it yields CASRQGGHSKTGELFF.

This sequence joins TRBV19 and TRBJ1-5, with 7 nucleotides matching TRBD1. CDR3 length: 15 residues. Germline CDR1 and CDR2: LNHDA and SQIVND (reference sequence). V shed 6 bases and J 2 bases; nucleotides not matched to a gene: 7. The CDR3 DNA is TGTGCCAGTAGCGTTGGGACAGTGGGCAATCAGCCCCAGCATTTT. This sequence encodes CASSVGTVGNQPQHF.

The genes are TRBV29-1 and TRBJ1-2; no reliable D call. The CDR3 loop spans 13 amino acids. Germline CDR1 SQVTM, CDR2 ANQGSEA. Between the trimmed V and J ends, which lost 5 bases and 4 bases, there was a span of 14 bases. CDR3 region: CSVMLTPSYGYTF. CDR3 coding DNA: TGCAGCGTTATGCTCACACCCAGCTATGGCTACACCTTC.

The V call is TRBV5-4, the J call TRBJ1-1; possible D gene TRBD1, 5 bases. V lost 0 bases to trimming and J lost 6 bases, with 12 bases between them. Germline V CDR1 and CDR2: SGHNT, YYREEE (reference sequence). This CDR3 comprises 14 residues. CDR3 nucleotide sequence: TGTGCCAGCAGCTTGGATCAGGGCGGGGCTGAAGCTTTCTTT. As protein: CASSLDQGGAEAFF.

The chain carries TRBV27 and TRBJ1-1; 7 bases are shared with TRBD1. The CDR3 spans 13 residues. The V gene's germline CDR1 is MNHEY and CDR2 SMNVEV (reference sequence). The J segment lost 5 bases and the V segment lost 6 bases, leaving 6 bases of the junction unmatched. CDR3 nucleotide sequence: TGTGCCAGCAGCAAGGGGGCGTTGACTGAAGCTTTCTTT. Translating it yields CASSKGALTEAFF.

There are many counts of this clone. The rearrangement links TRBV10-3 to TRBJ1-2; TRBD1 aligns across 9 bases. Trimming at V came to 5 bases and at J to 6 bases, leaving 10 bases not matched to a gene. Germline V lookup: CDR1 ENHRY, CDR2 SYGVKD. The CDR3 runs to 15 residues. CDR3 residues: CAISHYPGTGNGYTF. The CDR3 bases are TGTGCCATCAGTCACTACCCAGGGACAGGGAATGGCTACACCTTC.

The V gene is TRBV6-5, the J gene TRBJ1-2; D gene ambiguous. Germline V gene lookup returns CDR1 MNHEY and CDR2 SVGAGI. V dropped 5 bases and J dropped 8 bases, with 21 bases sitting between them. The CDR3 is 15 residues long. CDR3 protein: CASSGDPRFRGGYTF. The CDR3 nucleotides read TGTGCCAGCAGTGGAGACCCCCGTTTCAGAGGCGGCTACACCTTC.

The J gene is TRBJ2-6, the V gene TRBV6-5; D is unresolved. V was clipped by 0 bases and J by 0 bases, with 6 bases between them. CDR1 and CDR2 (germline): MNHEY, SVGAGI. CDR3 size: 16 residues. The CDR3 sequence is CASSYSPRSGANVLTF. In DNA, the CDR3 is TGTGCCAGCAGTTACTCCCCCCGCTCTGGGGCCAACGTCCTGACTTTC.

The J gene is TRBJ1-5, the V gene TRBV2; TRBD1 is a possible D gene (6 bases). Germline CDR1 is SNHLY and CDR2 is FYNNEI. Trimming cost V 5 bases and J 1 base, with 9 bases left between them. The CDR3 has 14 amino acids. The DNA of the CDR3 is TGTGCCAGCAGTAGGGGGGGGAGCAATCAGCCCCAGCATTTT. It specifies CASSRGGSNQPQHF. Filled out from reference TRBV2 and TRBJ1-5, the complete variable domain reads EPEVTQTPSHQVTQMGQEVILRCVPISNHLYFYWYRQILGQKVEFLVSFYNNEISEKSEIFDDQFSVERPDGSNFTLKIRSTKLEDSAMYFCASSRGGSNQPQHFGDGTRLSIL.

The V call is TRBV29-1, the J call TRBJ1-1; D is perhaps TRBD1 (6 bases). Germline V gives CDR1 SQVTM, CDR2 ANQGSEA. V dropped 7 bases and J dropped 5 bases, with 20 bases sitting between them. This CDR3 has 14 residues. The CDR3 loop is CSATPWGGGTEAFF. The CDR3 DNA is TGCAGCGCTACGCCTTGGGGGGGCGGGACTGAAGCTTTCTTT.

The chain has TRBV2 and TRBJ1-2; a weak D match, TRBD1 (6 bases). Between the trimmed V and J ends, which lost 10 bases and 6 bases, there was a span of 15 bases. CDR1 SNHLY and CDR2 FYNNEI come from the germline V gene. This CDR3 has 12 amino acids. For the CDR3, the DNA is TGTGCCAACCCACAGGGCGCGGATGGCTACACCTTC. Translating it yields CANPQGADGYTF.

The chain combines TRBV18 with TRBJ1-5, with a tentative D call TRBD1 (6 bases). The CDR3 is made up of 16 amino acids. Germline V lookup: CDR1 KGHSH, CDR2 LQKENI. V lost 5 bases and J 4 bases, leaving 18 bases between the germline ends. This CDR3 is CASSSGAGEGNQPQHF. CDR3 DNA sequence: TGTGCCAGCTCATCAGGGGCGGGGGAAGGGAATCAGCCCCAGCATTTT.

The chain links TRBV7-2 to TRBJ2-1; D unresolved. This CDR3 has 13 amino acids. Looked up from germline, CDR1 is SGHTA and CDR2 is FQGNSA. V lost 4 bases and J lost 15, with 19 bases in between. The CDR3 DNA reads as TGTGCCAGCAGCTCCCCTGGCGCCGGGTATCTGTTCTTC. This encodes CASSSPGAGYLFF.

The V gene is TRBV7-2, the J gene TRBJ1-6; 7 bases align to TRBD1. CDR3 length: 16 amino acids. J was trimmed by 0 bases and V by 5 bases; bases with no gene match: 4. Germline V lookup: CDR1 SGHTA, CDR2 FQGNSA. The CDR3 region is CASSQTGSSYNSPLHF. In DNA, the CDR3 is TGTGCCAGCAGCCAGACAGGGAGCTCCTATAATTCACCCCTCCACTTT. Based on the CDR3 plus reference TRBV7-2 and TRBJ1-6, the full variable domain is GAGVSQSPSNKVTEKGKDVELRCDPISGHTALYWYRQSLGQGLEFLIYFQGNSAPDKSGLPSDRFSAERTGGSVSTLTIQRTQQEDSAVYLCASSQTGSSYNSPLHFGNGTRLTVT.